This T cell receptor beta chain was recovered during a study of blood T cell repertoires in COVID-19. Germline V gene data show CDR1 as MGHRA and CDR2 as YSYEKL. The CDR3 runs 19 residues. V lost 2 bases and J 0 bases, leaving 20 bases between the germline ends. Original processing methods: Estimated nucleated cell counts came from reference gene primer amplification. TCRdb keeps only in-frame clones here, not all; method: immunoSEQ multiplex PCR. D and trimming were read from the DNA, whereas the V and J calls and clone size are those reported in that table. The profile shows around 130,000 clones, 70% to 80% of them singletons.

The specimen was peripheral blood. The receptor comes from a human donor in a cohort sampled during active COVID-19. This chain connects TRBV4-1 to TRBJ2-1, with TRBD2 as a possible D gene (6 bases). The CDR3: CASSQRRGWEAPSYNEQFF. CDR3 DNA sequence: TGCGCCAGCAGCCAAAGGCGGGGATGGGAAGCTCCCTCCTACAATGAGCAGTTCTTC.